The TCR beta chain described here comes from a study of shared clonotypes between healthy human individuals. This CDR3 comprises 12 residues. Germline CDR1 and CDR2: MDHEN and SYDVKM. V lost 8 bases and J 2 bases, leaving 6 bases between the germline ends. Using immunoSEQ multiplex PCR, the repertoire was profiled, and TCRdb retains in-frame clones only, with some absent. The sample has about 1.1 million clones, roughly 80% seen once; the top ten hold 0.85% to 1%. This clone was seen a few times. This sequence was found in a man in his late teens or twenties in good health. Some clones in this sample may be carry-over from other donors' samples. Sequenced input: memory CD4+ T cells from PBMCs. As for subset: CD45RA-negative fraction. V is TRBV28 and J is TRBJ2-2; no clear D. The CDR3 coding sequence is TGTGCCAGCGGTTCAAACACCGGGGAGCTGTTTTTT. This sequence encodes CASGSNTGELFF. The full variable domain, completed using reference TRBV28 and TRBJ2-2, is DVKVTQSSRYLVKRTGEKVFLECVQDMDHENMFWYRQDPGLGLRLIYFSYDVKMKEKGDIPEGYSVSREKKERFSLILESASTNQTSMYLCASGSNTGELFFGEGSRLTVL.